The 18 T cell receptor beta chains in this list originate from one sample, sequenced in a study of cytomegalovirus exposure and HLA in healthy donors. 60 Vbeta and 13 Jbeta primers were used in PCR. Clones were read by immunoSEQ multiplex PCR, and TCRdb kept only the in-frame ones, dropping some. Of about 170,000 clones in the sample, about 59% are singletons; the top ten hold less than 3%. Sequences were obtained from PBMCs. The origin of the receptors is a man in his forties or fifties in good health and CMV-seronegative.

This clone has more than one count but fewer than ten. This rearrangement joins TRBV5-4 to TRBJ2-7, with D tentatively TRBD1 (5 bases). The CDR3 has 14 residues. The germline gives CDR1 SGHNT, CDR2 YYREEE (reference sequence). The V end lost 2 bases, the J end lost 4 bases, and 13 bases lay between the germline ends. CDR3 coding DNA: TGTGCCAGCAGCTTAAAATCGGCAGGGTACGAGCAGTACTTC. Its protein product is CASSLKSAGYEQYF. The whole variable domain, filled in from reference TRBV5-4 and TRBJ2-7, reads ETGVTQSPTHLIKTRGQQVTLRCSSQSGHNTVSWYQQALGQGPQFIFQYYREEENGRGNFPPRFSGLQFPNYSSELNVNALELDDSALYLCASSLKSAGYEQYFGPGTRLTVT.

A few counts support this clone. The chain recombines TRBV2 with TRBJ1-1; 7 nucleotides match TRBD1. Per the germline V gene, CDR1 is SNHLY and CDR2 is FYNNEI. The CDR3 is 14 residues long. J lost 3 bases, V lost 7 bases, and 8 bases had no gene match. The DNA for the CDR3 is TGTGCCAGCACCGGACAGGAGTTTTACACTGAAGCTTTCTTT. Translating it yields CASTGQEFYTEAFF. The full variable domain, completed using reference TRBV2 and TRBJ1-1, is EPEVTQTPSHQVTQMGQEVILRCVPISNHLYFYWYRQILGQKVEFLVSFYNNEISEKSEIFDDQFSVERPDGSNFTLKIRSTKLEDSAMYFCASTGQEFYTEAFFGQGTRLTVV.

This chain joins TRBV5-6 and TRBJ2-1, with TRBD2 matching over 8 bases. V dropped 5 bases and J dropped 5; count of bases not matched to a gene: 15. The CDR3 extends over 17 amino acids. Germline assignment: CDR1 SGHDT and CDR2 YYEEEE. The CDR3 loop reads CASRDLAGVTPDNEQFF. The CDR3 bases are TGTGCCAGCAGGGACCTAGCGGGTGTCACCCCGGACAATGAGCAGTTCTTC.

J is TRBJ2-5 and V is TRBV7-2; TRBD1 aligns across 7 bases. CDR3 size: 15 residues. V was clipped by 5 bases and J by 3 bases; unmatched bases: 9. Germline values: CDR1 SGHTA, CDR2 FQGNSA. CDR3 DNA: TGTGCCAGCAGCCCTATCGGGACAGAAAAAGAGACCCAGTACTTC. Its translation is CASSPIGTEKETQYF.

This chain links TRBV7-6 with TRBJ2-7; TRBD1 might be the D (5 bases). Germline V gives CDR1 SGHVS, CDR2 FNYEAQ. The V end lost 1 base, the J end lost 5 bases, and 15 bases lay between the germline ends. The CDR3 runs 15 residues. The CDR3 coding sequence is TGTGCCAGCAGCTTAGGGGGCAGGGAAATGGACGAGCAGTACTTC. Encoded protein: CASSLGGREMDEQYF.

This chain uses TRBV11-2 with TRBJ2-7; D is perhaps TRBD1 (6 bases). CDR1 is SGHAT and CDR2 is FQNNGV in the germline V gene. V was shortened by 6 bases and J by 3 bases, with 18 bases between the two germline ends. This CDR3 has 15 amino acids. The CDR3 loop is CASRLPATGVYEQYF. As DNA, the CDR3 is TGTGCCAGCAGGCTTCCCGCGACAGGAGTCTACGAGCAGTACTTC. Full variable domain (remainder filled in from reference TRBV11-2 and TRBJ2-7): EAGVAQSPRYKIIEKRQSVAFWCNPISGHATLYWYQQILGQGPKLLIQFQNNGVVDDSQLPKDRFSAERLKGVDSTLKIQPAKLEDSAVYLCASRLPATGVYEQYFGPGTRLTVT.

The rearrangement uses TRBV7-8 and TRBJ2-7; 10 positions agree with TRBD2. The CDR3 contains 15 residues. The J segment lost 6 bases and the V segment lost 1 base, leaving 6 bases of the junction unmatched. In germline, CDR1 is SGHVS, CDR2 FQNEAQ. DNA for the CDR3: TGTGCCAGCAGCTTAGGGCTAGCGGGAGTCTCCGAGCAGTACTTC. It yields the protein CASSLGLAGVSEQYF.

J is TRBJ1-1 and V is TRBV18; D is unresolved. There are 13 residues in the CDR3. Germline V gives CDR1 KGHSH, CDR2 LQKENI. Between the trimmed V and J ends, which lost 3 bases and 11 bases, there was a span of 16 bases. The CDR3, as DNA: TGTGCCAGCTCACCTCGGGATCGGGAAGCGGCTTTCTTT. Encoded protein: CASSPRDREAAFF.

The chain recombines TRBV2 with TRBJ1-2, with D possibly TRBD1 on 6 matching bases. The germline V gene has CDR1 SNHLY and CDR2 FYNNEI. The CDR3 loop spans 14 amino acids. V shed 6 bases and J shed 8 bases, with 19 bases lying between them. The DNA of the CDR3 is TGTGCCAGCAGGCAGGGGAGTTCTGGTATAGGCTACACCTTC. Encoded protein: CASRQGSSGIGYTF.

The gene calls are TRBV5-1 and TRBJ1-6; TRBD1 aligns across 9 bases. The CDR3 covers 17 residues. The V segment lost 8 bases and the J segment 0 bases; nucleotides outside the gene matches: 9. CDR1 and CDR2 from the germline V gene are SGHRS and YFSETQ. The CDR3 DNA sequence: TGCGCCAGGGGCGGGACAGGGCTTGTCTCCTATAATTCACCCCTCCACTTT. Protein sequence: CARGGTGLVSYNSPLHF.

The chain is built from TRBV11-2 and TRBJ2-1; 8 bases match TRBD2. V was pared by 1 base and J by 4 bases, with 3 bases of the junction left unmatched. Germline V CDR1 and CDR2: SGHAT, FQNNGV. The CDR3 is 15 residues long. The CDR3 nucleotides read TGTGCCAGCAGCTTAGCGGGAGGGTTGTACAATGAGCAGTTCTTC. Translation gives CASSLAGGLYNEQFF.

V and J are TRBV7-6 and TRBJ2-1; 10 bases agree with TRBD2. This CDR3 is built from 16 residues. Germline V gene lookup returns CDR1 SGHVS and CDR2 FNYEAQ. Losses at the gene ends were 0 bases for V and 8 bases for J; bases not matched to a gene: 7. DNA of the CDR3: TGTGCCAGCAGCTTAGCCCTAGCGGGGGCGAGGGATGAGCAGTTCTTC. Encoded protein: CASSLALAGARDEQFF.

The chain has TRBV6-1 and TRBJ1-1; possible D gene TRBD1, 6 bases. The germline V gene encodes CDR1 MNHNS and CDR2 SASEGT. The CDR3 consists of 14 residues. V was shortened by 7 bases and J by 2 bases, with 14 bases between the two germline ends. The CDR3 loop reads CASIPRGRNTEAFF. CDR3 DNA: TGTGCCAGCATCCCGAGGGGGAGAAACACTGAAGCTTTCTTT.

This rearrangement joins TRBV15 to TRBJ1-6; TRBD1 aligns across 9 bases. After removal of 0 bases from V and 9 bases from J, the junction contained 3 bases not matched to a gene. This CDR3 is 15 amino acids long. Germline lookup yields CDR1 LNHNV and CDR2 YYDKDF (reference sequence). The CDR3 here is CATSRDRDRVSPLHF. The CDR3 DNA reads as TGTGCCACCAGCAGAGACAGGGACAGGGTTTCACCCCTCCACTTT.

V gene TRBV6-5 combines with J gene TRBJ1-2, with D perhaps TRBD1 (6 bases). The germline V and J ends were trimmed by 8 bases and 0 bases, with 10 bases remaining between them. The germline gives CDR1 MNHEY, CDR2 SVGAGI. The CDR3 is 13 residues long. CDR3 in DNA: TGTGCCAGCGGGGGCGGATCTAACTATGGCTACACCTTC. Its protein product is CASGGGSNYGYTF.

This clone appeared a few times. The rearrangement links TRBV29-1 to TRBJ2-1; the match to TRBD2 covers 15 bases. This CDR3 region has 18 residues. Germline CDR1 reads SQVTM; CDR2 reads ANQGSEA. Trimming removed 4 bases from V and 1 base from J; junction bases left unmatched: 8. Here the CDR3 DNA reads TGCAGCGTTGGAGGGTGGACTAGCGGGAGGGTATCCTACAATGAGCAGTTCTTC. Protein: CSVGGWTSGRVSYNEQFF.

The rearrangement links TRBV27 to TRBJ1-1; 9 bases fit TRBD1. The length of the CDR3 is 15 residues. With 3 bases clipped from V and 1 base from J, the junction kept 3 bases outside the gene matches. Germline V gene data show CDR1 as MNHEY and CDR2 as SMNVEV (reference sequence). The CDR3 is CASSLTGGWNTEAFF. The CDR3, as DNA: TGTGCCAGCAGTTTGACAGGGGGTTGGAACACTGAAGCTTTCTTT.

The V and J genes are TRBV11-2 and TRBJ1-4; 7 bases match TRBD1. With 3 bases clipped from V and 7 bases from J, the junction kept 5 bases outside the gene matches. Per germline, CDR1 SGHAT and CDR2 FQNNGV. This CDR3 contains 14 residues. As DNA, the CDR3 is TGTGCCAGCAGCTTCAGGGGGAGAGGTGAAAAACTGTTTTTT. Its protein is CASSFRGRGEKLFF.